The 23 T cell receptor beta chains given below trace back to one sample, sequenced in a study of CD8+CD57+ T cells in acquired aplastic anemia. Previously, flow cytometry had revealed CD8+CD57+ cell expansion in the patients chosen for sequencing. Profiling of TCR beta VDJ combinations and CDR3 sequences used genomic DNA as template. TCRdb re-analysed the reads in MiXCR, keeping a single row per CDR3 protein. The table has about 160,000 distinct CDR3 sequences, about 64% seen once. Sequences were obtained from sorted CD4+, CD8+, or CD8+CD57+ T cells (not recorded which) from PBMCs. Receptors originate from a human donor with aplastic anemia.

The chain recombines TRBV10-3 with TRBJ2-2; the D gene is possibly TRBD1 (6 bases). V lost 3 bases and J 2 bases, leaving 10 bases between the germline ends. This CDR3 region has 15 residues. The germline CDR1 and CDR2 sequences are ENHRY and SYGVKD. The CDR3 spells CAISDGQKNTGELFF. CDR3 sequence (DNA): TGTGCCATCAGTGATGGACAGAAAAACACCGGGGAGCTGTTTTTT.

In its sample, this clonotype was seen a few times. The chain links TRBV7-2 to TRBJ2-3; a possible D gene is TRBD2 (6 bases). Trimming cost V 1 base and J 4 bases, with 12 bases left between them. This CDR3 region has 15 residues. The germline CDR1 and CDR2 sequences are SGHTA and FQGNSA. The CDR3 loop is CASSLGLESSDTQYF. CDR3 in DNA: TGTGCCAGCAGCTTAGGACTAGAGTCCTCAGATACGCAGTATTTT.

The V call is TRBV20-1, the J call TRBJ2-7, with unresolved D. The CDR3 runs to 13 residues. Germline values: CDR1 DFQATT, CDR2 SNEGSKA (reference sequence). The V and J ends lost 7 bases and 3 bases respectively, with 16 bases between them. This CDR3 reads CSVNAKGVYEQYF. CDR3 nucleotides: TGCAGTGTTAACGCCAAGGGTGTCTACGAGCAGTACTTC.

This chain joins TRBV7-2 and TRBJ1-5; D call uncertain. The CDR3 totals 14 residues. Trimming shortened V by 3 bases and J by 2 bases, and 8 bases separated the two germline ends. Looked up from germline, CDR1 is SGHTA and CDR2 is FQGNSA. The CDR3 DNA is TGTGCCAGCAGCTTCCGGGAAGGCAATCAGCCCCAGCATTTT. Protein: CASSFREGNQPQHF.

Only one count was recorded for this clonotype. As DNA, the CDR3 is TGTGCCAGCAGCCAAGGGTCCACGGCGGTTAATTCACCCCTCCACTTT. Its translation is CASSQGSTAVNSPLHF. The chain carries TRBV7-9 and TRBJ1-6, with D hard to call. This CDR3 has 16 amino acids. Germline CDR1 reads SEHNR; CDR2 reads FQNEAQ (reference sequence). The V gene lost 5 bases and the J gene lost 6 bases, with 17 bases spanning the gap.

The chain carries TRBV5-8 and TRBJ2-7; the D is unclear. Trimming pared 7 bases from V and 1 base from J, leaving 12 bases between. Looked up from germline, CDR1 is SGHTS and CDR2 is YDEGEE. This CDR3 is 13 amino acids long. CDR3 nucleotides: TGTGCCAGCCCACCGTTGGGATCCTACGAGCAGTACTTC. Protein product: CASPPLGSYEQYF.

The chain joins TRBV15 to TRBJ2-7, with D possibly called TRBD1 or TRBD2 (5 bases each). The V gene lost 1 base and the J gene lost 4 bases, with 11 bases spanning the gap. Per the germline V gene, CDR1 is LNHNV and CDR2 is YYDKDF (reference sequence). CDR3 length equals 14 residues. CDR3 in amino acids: CATSRVGGGYEQYF. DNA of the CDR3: TGTGCCACCAGCAGAGTGGGTGGGGGATACGAGCAGTACTTC.

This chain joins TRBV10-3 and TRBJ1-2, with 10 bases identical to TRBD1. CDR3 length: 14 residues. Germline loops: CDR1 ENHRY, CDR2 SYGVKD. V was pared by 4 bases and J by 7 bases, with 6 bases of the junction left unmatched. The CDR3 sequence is CAISGKGTGAGYTF. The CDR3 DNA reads TGTGCCATCAGTGGCAAAGGGACAGGGGCTGGCTACACCTTC.

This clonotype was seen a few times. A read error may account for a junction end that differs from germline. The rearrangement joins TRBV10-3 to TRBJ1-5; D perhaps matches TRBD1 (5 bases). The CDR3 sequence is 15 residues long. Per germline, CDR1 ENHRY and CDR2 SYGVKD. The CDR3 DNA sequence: TGTGCCAGCAGTGATGGGGCCGGTAGCAATCAGCCCCAGCATTTT. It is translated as CASSDGAGSNQPQHF.

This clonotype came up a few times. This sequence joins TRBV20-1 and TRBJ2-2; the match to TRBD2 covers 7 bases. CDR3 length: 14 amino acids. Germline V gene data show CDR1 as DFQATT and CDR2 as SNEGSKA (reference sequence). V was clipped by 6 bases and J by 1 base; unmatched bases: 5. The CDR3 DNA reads TGCAGTGCAACGACTAGCCTGAACACCGGGGAGCTGTTTTTT. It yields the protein CSATTSLNTGELFF.

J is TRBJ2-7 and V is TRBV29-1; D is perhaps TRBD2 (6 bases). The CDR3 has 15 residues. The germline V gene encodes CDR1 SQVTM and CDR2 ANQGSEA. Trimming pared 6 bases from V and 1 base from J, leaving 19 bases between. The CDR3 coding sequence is TGCAGCGTAGACTTTGGGGAGGATCCTTCCTACGAGCAGTACTTC. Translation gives CSVDFGEDPSYEQYF.

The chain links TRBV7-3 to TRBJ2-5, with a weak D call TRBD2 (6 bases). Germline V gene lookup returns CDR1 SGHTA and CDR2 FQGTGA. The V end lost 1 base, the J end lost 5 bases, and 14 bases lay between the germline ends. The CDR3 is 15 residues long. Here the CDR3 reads CASSLMGGKVETQYF. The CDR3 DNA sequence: TGTGCCAGCAGCTTAATGGGCGGGAAAGTGGAGACCCAGTACTTC.

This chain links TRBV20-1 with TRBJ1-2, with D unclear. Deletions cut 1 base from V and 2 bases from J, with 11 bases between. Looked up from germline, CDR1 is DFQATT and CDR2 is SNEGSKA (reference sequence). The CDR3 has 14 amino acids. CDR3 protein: CSARGQARNYGYTF. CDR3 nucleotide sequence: TGCAGTGCTAGAGGGCAGGCGAGGAACTATGGCTACACCTTC.

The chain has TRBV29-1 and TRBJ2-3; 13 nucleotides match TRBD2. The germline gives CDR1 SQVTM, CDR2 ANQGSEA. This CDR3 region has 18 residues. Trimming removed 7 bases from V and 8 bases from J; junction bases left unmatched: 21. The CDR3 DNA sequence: TGCAGCGCTCGACTCACTAGCGGGAGGGCCCTCGCGTTCGCTACGCAGTATTTT. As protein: CSARLTSGRALAFATQYF.

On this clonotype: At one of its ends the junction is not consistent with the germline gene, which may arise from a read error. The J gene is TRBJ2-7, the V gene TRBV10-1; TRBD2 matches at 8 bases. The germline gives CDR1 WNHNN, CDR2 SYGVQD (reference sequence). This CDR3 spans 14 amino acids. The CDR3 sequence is CAISERGTSYEQYF. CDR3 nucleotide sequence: TGTGCCATCAGTGAGCGGGGGACCTCCTACGAGCAGTACTTC.

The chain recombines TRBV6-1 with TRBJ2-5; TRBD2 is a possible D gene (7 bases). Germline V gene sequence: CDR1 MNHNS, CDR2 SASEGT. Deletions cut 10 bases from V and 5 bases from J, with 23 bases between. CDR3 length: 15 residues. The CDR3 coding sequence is TGTGCCACCGGAGAAGGGGGAGGGCCGCGGGAGACCCAGTACTTC. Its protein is CATGEGGGPRETQYF.

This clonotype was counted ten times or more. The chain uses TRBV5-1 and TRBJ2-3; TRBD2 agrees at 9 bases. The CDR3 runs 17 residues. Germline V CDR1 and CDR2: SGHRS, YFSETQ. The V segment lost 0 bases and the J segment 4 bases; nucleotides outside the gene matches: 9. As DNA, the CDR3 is TGCGCCAGCAGCTTGGCCGGAGCGGGGGGAGGCGCAGATACGCAGTATTTT. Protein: CASSLAGAGGGADTQYF.

The CDR3 DNA is TGTGCCAGTAGTATAGTGTCAACTGGAAACACCATATATTTT. Translated: CASSIVSTGNTIYF. The gene calls are TRBV19 and TRBJ1-3, with D hard to call. The CDR3 length is 14 residues. Trimming took off 1 base at V and 2 bases at J, with 6 bases between the two ends. Germline loops: CDR1 LNHDA, CDR2 SQIVND (reference sequence). Using reference TRBV19 and TRBJ1-3 for the parts outside the CDR3, the full variable domain is DGGITQSPKYLFRKEGQNVTLSCEQNLNHDAMYWYRQDPGQGLRLIYYSQIVNDFQKGDIAEGYSVSREKKESFPLTVTSAQKNPTAFYLCASSIVSTGNTIYFGEGSWLTVV.

The CDR3 is CSARGPSEQFF. DNA of the CDR3: TGCAGTGCTAGAGGGCCTTCTGAGCAGTTCTTC. The chain is built from TRBV20-1 and TRBJ2-1; D is unresolved. V lost 1 base and J 9 bases, leaving 7 bases between the germline ends. The CDR3 spans 11 residues. From germline, CDR1 is DFQATT and CDR2 SNEGSKA (reference sequence).

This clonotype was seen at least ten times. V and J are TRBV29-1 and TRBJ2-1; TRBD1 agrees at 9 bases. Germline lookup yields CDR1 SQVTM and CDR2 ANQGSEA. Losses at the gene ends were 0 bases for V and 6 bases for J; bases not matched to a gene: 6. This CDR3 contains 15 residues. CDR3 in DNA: TGCAGCGTTGAAGACAACAGGGGGCTTATCAATGAGCAGTTCTTC. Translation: CSVEDNRGLINEQFF.

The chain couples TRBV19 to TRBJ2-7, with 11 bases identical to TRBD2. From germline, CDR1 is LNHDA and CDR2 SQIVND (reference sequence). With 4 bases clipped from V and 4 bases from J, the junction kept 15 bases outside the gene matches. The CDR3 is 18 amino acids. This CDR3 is CASSTLSGGASQMYEQYF. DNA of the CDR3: TGTGCCAGTAGTACCCTTAGCGGGGGGGCCTCCCAGATGTACGAGCAGTACTTC.

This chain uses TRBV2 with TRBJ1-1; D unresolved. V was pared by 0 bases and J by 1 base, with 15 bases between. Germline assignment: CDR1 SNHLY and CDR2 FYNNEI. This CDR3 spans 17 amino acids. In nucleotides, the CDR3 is TGTGCCAGCAGTGAAGCCCCCCTAAAGAGCCCGAACACTGAAGCTTTCTTT. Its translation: CASSEAPLKSPNTEAFF.

The CDR3 reads CASSLASGGTYEQYF. Written as DNA, the CDR3 is TGTGCCAGCAGCTTAGCTTCAGGGGGGACCTACGAGCAGTACTTC. The J gene is TRBJ2-7, the V gene TRBV7-2; D might be TRBD1 (7 bases). V shed 0 bases and J shed 2 bases, with 11 bases lying between them. The CDR3 is 15 residues long. Germline values: CDR1 SGHTA, CDR2 FQGNSA. The full variable domain, rest sourced from reference TRBV7-2 and TRBJ2-7, is GAGVSQSPSNKVTEKGKDVELRCDPISGHTALYWYRQSLGQGLEFLIYFQGNSAPDKSGLPSDRFSAERTGGSVSTLTIQRTQQEDSAVYLCASSLASGGTYEQYFGPGTRLTVT.